The 26 T cell receptor beta chains below were found in one sample sequenced in a study of blood T cell repertoires in COVID-19. Repertoires were generated with immunoSEQ multiplex PCR, while TCRdb's copy carries only in-frame clones and drops some. This sample has over 350,000 clones; around 89% occur once, and the top ten carry 0.9% to 1%. Sequencing input: PBMCs or T cells enriched from blood (not recorded which). The origin of the receptors is a young woman with acute COVID-19.

In the case of this clone: Other nucleotide sequences from this sample produce the same CDR3. The chain recombines TRBV30 with TRBJ2-2, with D unresolved. V was shortened by 0 bases and J by 8 bases, with 4 bases between the two germline ends. Germline CDR1 is GTSNPN and CDR2 is SVGIG (reference sequence). There are 11 residues in the CDR3. CDR3 protein: CAWSVGGELFF. The CDR3 DNA reads as TGTGCCTGGAGTGTCGGGGGGGAGCTGTTTTTT.

This sequence joins TRBV6-2 or TRBV6-3 and TRBJ1-2; 8 bases fit TRBD1. V trimming: 4 bases; J trimming: 8 bases; junction bases outside the gene matches: 9. Per the germline V gene, CDR1 is MNHEY and CDR2 is SVGEGT. The CDR3 runs to 14 residues. The CDR3 is CASSSTGGLEGYTF. The CDR3 DNA follows: TGTGCCAGCAGTTCTACAGGGGGTTTGGAAGGCTACACCTTC.

The CDR3 protein is CASSVGTGSEQYF. In DNA form, the CDR3 reads TGCGCCAGCAGCGTCGGGACAGGGAGCGAGCAGTACTTC. The V and J genes are TRBV5-1 and TRBJ2-7, with 9 bases that match TRBD1. V dropped 4 bases and J dropped 6; count of bases not matched to a gene: 5. Germline V gene lookup returns CDR1 SGHRS and CDR2 YFSETQ. This CDR3 has 13 residues.

V gene TRBV5-5 combines with J gene TRBJ2-3; 12 bases fit TRBD1. The junction had 5 bases not matched to a gene; V was cut back by 2 bases and J by 4 bases. CDR1 is SGHKS, CDR2 YYEKEE, per germline (reference sequence). The CDR3 sequence is 16 residues long. In nucleotides, the CDR3 is TGTGCCAGCAGCTTAGGGACAGGGGGCGTAGCAGATACGCAGTATTTT. This sequence encodes CASSLGTGGVADTQYF.

The chain carries TRBV10-2 and TRBJ1-6, with D hard to call. CDR1 WSHSY and CDR2 SAAADI come from the germline V gene. Trimming left V 8 bases short and J 0 bases short, with 14 bases between. The CDR3 contains 16 residues. The CDR3 here is CASSGPGTSYNSPLHF. CDR3 DNA sequence: TGCGCCAGCTCCGGGCCGGGAACCTCCTATAATTCACCCCTCCACTTT.

The CDR3 DNA sequence: TGTGCCAGCAGCTTGGAGATCACAGATACGCAGTATTTT. As protein: CASSLEITDTQYF. The V gene is TRBV7-2, the J gene TRBJ2-3; D gene unclear. The V and J ends lost 3 bases and 2 bases respectively, with 6 bases between them. CDR1 SGHTA and CDR2 FQGNSA come from the germline V gene. The length of the CDR3 is 13 residues.

The V gene is TRBV7-9, the J gene TRBJ2-7; 7 bases map to TRBD1. Germline CDR1 is SEHNR and CDR2 is FQNEAQ (reference sequence). V shed 3 bases, J shed 0 bases, and the junction held 2 bases outside the gene matches. This CDR3 contains 14 residues. CDR3 nucleotides: TGTGCCAGCAGCTTCGGGACAGACTCCTACGAGCAGTACTTC. Translated, it gives CASSFGTDSYEQYF.

The V gene is TRBV5-6, the J gene TRBJ1-2; D unclear. The germline V and J ends were trimmed by 3 bases and 2 bases, with 14 bases remaining between them. Germline loops: CDR1 SGHDT, CDR2 YYEEEE. The CDR3 is made up of 15 amino acids. CDR3 loop: CASSSPTIRNYGYTF. The CDR3 DNA is TGTGCCAGCAGCTCCCCCACCATTCGGAACTATGGCTACACCTTC.

The chain recombines TRBV5-1 with TRBJ1-1; D not resolved. Trimming pared 2 bases from V and 3 bases from J, leaving 14 bases between. The CDR3 is 15 residues long. The V gene's germline CDR1 is SGHRS and CDR2 YFSETQ. CDR3 nucleotide sequence: TGCGCCAGCAGCTTACTTACTGACTCCTACACTGAAGCTTTCTTT. It specifies CASSLLTDSYTEAFF.

This clone was recorded only once. V is TRBV10-3 and J is TRBJ1-3, with D perhaps matching TRBD1 (6 bases). CDR3 size: 17 residues. Per the germline V gene, CDR1 is ENHRY and CDR2 is SYGVKD. Trimming shortened V by 7 bases and J by 0 bases, and 19 bases separated the two germline ends. The DNA for the CDR3 is TGTGCCATCAAGGGCGCCGACAGGCTCACCTCTGGAAACACCATATATTTT. Its translation: CAIKGADRLTSGNTIYF.

The chain uses TRBV5-6 and TRBJ2-1; 15 bases match TRBD2. This CDR3 region has 17 residues. Germline V gene lookup returns CDR1 SGHDT and CDR2 YYEEEE. V lost 4 bases, J lost 10 bases, and 12 bases stayed unmatched. The CDR3 nucleotides are TGTGCCAGCAGCGGAGGATGGACTAGCGGGGGGGCTTTGGAGCAGTTCTTC. As protein: CASSGGWTSGGALEQFF. The whole variable domain, remainder taken from reference TRBV5-6 and TRBJ2-1, is DAGVTQSPTHLIKTRGQQVTLRCSPKSGHDTVSWYQQALGQGPQFIFQYYEEEERQRGNFPDRFSGHQFPNYSSELNVNALLLGDSALYLCASSGGWTSGGALEQFFGPGTRLTVL.

The chain carries TRBV12-3 or TRBV12-4 and TRBJ2-7; the D gene is possibly TRBD1 (6 bases). The CDR3 consists of 13 residues. Between the trimmed V and J ends, which lost 7 bases and 5 bases, there was a span of 15 bases. The CDR3 reads CASTESRGNEQYF. DNA for the CDR3: TGTGCCAGCACCGAGTCCAGGGGCAACGAGCAGTACTTC.

This rearrangement joins TRBV7-9 to TRBJ1-3; tentatively, D is TRBD1 (5 bases). The V end was cut by 3 bases, the J end by 2 bases, with 8 bases between. The germline gives CDR1 SEHNR, CDR2 FQNEAQ (reference sequence). CDR3 size: 14 residues. The CDR3 region is CASSFQGAGNTIYF. In DNA form, the CDR3 reads TGTGCCAGCAGCTTTCAAGGGGCTGGAAACACCATATATTTT.

The CDR3 sequence: CAIRGGTGTSDYYGYTF. DNA of the CDR3: TGTGCCATCAGGGGGGGGACAGGAACTAGCGACTACTATGGCTACACCTTC. The chain couples TRBV10-3 to TRBJ1-2, with 8 bases lining up with TRBD1. This CDR3 region has 17 residues. Germline V gene data show CDR1 as ENHRY and CDR2 as SYGVKD. The J segment lost 3 bases and the V segment lost 6 bases, leaving 15 bases of the junction unmatched.

The V and J genes are TRBV7-3 and TRBJ2-1; 7 bases are a match to TRBD1. Trimming took 5 bases from V and 0 from J; bases not matched to a gene: 4. Germline V gene sequence: CDR1 SGHTA, CDR2 FQGTGA. The CDR3 is made up of 15 amino acids. CDR3: CASSRDRFSYNEQFF. The CDR3 nucleotides read TGTGCCAGCAGCCGGGACAGATTCTCCTACAATGAGCAGTTCTTC. Full variable domain (missing parts from reference TRBV7-3 and TRBJ2-1): GAGVSQTPSNKVTEKGKYVELRCDPISGHTALYWYRQSLGQGPEFLIYFQGTGAADDSGLPNDRFFAVRPEGSVSTLKIQRTERGDSAVYLCASSRDRFSYNEQFFGPGTRLTVL.

The chain employs TRBV19 and TRBJ1-5; D is perhaps TRBD1 (6 bases). Trimming left V 4 bases short and J 4 bases short, with 11 bases between. The CDR3 contains 14 residues. Germline values: CDR1 LNHDA, CDR2 SQIVND (reference sequence). The CDR3 DNA reads TGTGCCAGTAGTAGGGACAATTGGAATCAGCCCCAGCATTTT. Translating it yields CASSRDNWNQPQHF.

The chain combines TRBV11-2 with TRBJ2-7; TRBD2 is a possible D gene (6 bases). Germline CDR1 and CDR2: SGHAT and FQNNGV. V was pared by 5 bases and J by 1 base, with 15 bases between. The CDR3 is 15 residues long. For the CDR3, the DNA is TGTGCCAGCAGCACGTCCCGGGACTTTTCCTACGAGCAGTACTTC. Its protein is CASSTSRDFSYEQYF.

The chain employs TRBV13 and TRBJ2-7; TRBD1 is a possible D gene (7 bases). The CDR3 covers 15 residues. Trimming stripped 4 bases from V and 4 bases from J, with 17 bases between. The germline gives CDR1 PRHDT, CDR2 FYEKMQ (reference sequence). The CDR3 protein is CASSYRQGGTYEQYF. CDR3 DNA sequence: TGTGCCAGCAGCTATCGACAGGGAGGAACTTACGAGCAGTACTTC. The full variable domain, completed using reference TRBV13 and TRBJ2-7, is AAGVIQSPRHLIKEKRETATLKCYPIPRHDTVYWYQQGPGQDPQFLISFYEKMQSDKGSIPDRFSAQQFSDYHSELNMSSLELGDSALYFCASSYRQGGTYEQYFGPGTRLTVT.

The chain is built from TRBV20-1 and TRBJ1-1; TRBD1 agrees at 7 bases. The CDR3 is made up of 13 amino acids. V shed 3 bases and J 5 bases; nucleotides not matched to a gene: 6. Germline CDR1 DFQATT, CDR2 SNEGSKA (reference sequence). CDR3 sequence reads: CSASEDRLTEAFF. Written as DNA, the CDR3 is TGCAGTGCTAGTGAGGACAGGTTGACTGAAGCTTTCTTT.

The chain recombines TRBV6-5 with TRBJ2-7; 7 bases are a match to TRBD1. Looked up from germline, CDR1 is MNHEY and CDR2 is SVGAGI. After removal of 7 bases from V and 1 base from J, the junction contained 10 bases not matched to a gene. The CDR3 extends over 15 amino acids. The CDR3 DNA sequence: TGTGCCAGCACCACAACAGGGGTTTTTTCCTACGAGCAGTACTTC. It yields the protein CASTTTGVFSYEQYF.

This clone was observed a single time. The chain links TRBV5-1 to TRBJ2-1; D possibly corresponds to TRBD1 (7 bases). This CDR3 spans 16 amino acids. Germline V gene sequence: CDR1 SGHRS, CDR2 YFSETQ. Trimming pared 0 bases from V and 8 bases from J, leaving 18 bases between. The CDR3 nucleotides read TGCGCCAGCAGCTTGGCCAGGGGGGCCCCTTTGGATGAGCAGTTCTTC. Protein product: CASSLARGAPLDEQFF.

V gene TRBV9 combines with J gene TRBJ1-2, with TRBD1 identical over 8 bases. Unmatched junction bases numbered 15, after V lost 6 bases and J lost 8 bases. Germline CDR1 is SGDLS and CDR2 is YYNGEE. The length of the CDR3 is 15 residues. CDR3 sequence: CASTMLGQGAGGYTF. CDR3 nucleotides: TGTGCCAGCACCATGCTTGGGCAGGGGGCTGGAGGCTACACCTTC.

The rearrangement joins TRBV7-8 to TRBJ1-4; D unresolved. CDR3 length: 14 amino acids. The germline V and J ends were trimmed by 3 bases and 7 bases, with 12 bases remaining between them. CDR1 and CDR2 (germline): SGHVS, FQNEAQ. Written as DNA, the CDR3 is TGTGCCAGCAGCTTTGAGGGCTGGGGTGAAAAACTGTTTTTT. It translates to CASSFEGWGEKLFF.

The gene calls are TRBV19 and TRBJ1-4, with 7 bases identical to TRBD1. Trimming took 11 bases from V and 6 from J; bases not matched to a gene: 12. CDR3 length equals 14 residues. CDR1 LNHDA and CDR2 SQIVND come from the germline V gene (reference sequence). CDR3 DNA: TGTGCCGCAAGTTCGCGAGGGGGCGATGAAAAACTGTTTTTT. Encoded protein: CAASSRGGDEKLFF.

This chain links TRBV4-1 with TRBJ1-4; 8 nucleotides agree with TRBD1. V was pared by 1 base and J by 8 bases, with 12 bases of the junction left unmatched. The germline V gene has CDR1 MGHRA and CDR2 YSYEKL. The CDR3 contains 17 residues. The CDR3 bases are TGCGCCAGCAGCCAAGGGCAGGGGGCGTCGGTAAGGGAAAAACTGTTTTTT. The encoded protein is CASSQGQGASVREKLFF.

The V and J genes are TRBV6-6 and TRBJ2-7; perhaps TRBD2 as D (5 bases). The ends were cut back, 2 bases at V and 1 base at J, with 6 bases in the middle. The germline V gene has CDR1 MNHNY and CDR2 SVGAGI (reference sequence). The CDR3 loop spans 13 amino acids. The CDR3 protein is CASSYRESYEQYF. The CDR3 DNA is TGTGCCAGCAGTTACCGGGAATCCTACGAGCAGTACTTC.